This TCR beta chain originates from a study of cytomegalovirus exposure and HLA in healthy donors. Concerning this clone itself: The antigen is unknown.

The length of the CDR3 is 12 residues. Germline V gives CDR1 MDHEN, CDR2 SYDVKM. V was shortened by 4 bases and J by 5 bases, with 5 bases between the two germline ends. Study results and limitations: Diagnosis of cytomegalovirus status made by the classifier reportedly showed high specificity and sensitivity.

The data were produced by immunoSEQ multiplex PCR, yet TCRdb's version contains in-frame clones alone and is incomplete. The sample shows some 350,000 clones, around 90% of them seen only once. Material for sequencing was PBMCs. The rearrangement joins TRBV28 to TRBJ2-2; the D gene is possibly TRBD2 (5 bases). The TCR comes from a woman in her thirties in good health and CMV-seropositive. DNA of the CDR3: TGTGCCAGCAGTTGGGAGACCGGGGAGCTGTTTTTT. It codes for CASSWETGELFF.